One and the same sample provided the 20 T cell receptor beta chains below, sequenced in a study of cytomegalovirus exposure and HLA in healthy donors. The assay was immunoSEQ multiplex PCR, and TCRdb's table has in-frame clones only and misses some. The repertoire consists of approximately 150,000 clones, with 80% to 90% occurring once and the leading ten covering 3.5% to 5.5%. Source material: PBMCs. The receptors shown here come from a young man in good health and CMV-seropositive.

The chain has TRBV6-1 and TRBJ2-3; D is ambiguous. The CDR3 runs to 13 residues. CDR1 and CDR2 (germline): MNHNS, SASEGT. Trimming cost V 3 bases and J 0 bases, with 4 bases left between them. The CDR3 loop is CASSDLSTDTQYF. The CDR3 coding sequence is TGTGCCAGCAGTGATCTGAGCACAGATACGCAGTATTTT.

For the CDR3, the DNA is TGTGCCAGCAGCCCCCAGACAGGGGAAGGAGATGGCTACACCTTC. This codes for CASSPQTGEGDGYTF. The chain recombines TRBV13 with TRBJ1-2, with 8 bases that match TRBD1. The CDR3 is 15 residues long. Per the germline V gene, CDR1 is PRHDT and CDR2 is FYEKMQ (reference sequence). V dropped 5 bases and J dropped 6; count of bases not matched to a gene: 11.

The CDR3 nucleotides read TGTGCCAGCAGTAATACAGGCCTGGGGGCCGGAGTGTACTTC. Its protein is CASSNTGLGAGVYF. V gene TRBV28 combines with J gene TRBJ2-5; tentatively, D is TRBD1 (6 bases). Germline-derived CDR1 and CDR2 are MDHEN and SYDVKM. The CDR3 consists of 14 residues. Trimming took 5 bases from V and 13 from J, leaving 23 bases between them.

This chain links TRBV19 with TRBJ1-5, with D perhaps matching TRBD1 (6 bases). Germline V gene lookup returns CDR1 LNHDA and CDR2 SQIVND (reference sequence). This CDR3 region has 15 residues. The V end was cut by 5 bases, the J end by 3 bases, with 14 bases between. DNA of the CDR3: TGTGCCAGTAGTCCCTCCGGACAGCTCAATCAGCCCCAGCATTTT. This codes for CASSPSGQLNQPQHF.

The chain combines TRBV5-1 with TRBJ1-1, with a tentative D call TRBD1 (5 bases). Germline loops: CDR1 SGHRS, CDR2 YFSETQ. CDR3 length equals 14 residues. With 0 bases removed from V and 1 base from J, the gap between germline ends came to 7 bases. The CDR3 DNA reads TGCGCCAGCAGCTTGGAAGGACAGAACACTGAAGCTTTCTTT. It is translated as CASSLEGQNTEAFF.

The chain carries TRBV30 and TRBJ2-7; perhaps TRBD2 as D (6 bases). CDR1 is GTSNPN, CDR2 SVGIG, per germline (reference sequence). This CDR3 is built from 14 residues. Trimming pared 0 bases from V and 6 bases from J, leaving 15 bases between. CDR3 loop: CAWSVGGGALEQYF. The CDR3 DNA reads as TGTGCCTGGAGTGTGGGCGGCGGGGCCCTCGAGCAGTACTTC.

The chain uses TRBV5-5 and TRBJ1-2; possibly TRBD1 for D (6 bases). Germline CDR1 is SGHKS and CDR2 is YYEKEE (reference sequence). CDR3 size: 16 residues. Trimming pared 0 bases from V and 6 bases from J, leaving 18 bases between. CDR3 region: CASSLDSLPGHHGYTF. The CDR3 nucleotides read TGTGCCAGCAGCTTGGATTCCTTACCGGGACACCATGGCTACACCTTC.

The V gene is TRBV27, the J gene TRBJ2-1; TRBD1 is a possible D gene (6 bases). CDR1 and CDR2 (germline): MNHEY, SMNVEV (reference sequence). The CDR3 has 15 amino acids. The V end lost 6 bases, the J end lost 4 bases, and 16 bases lay between the germline ends. DNA for the CDR3: TGTGCCAGCAGGTCGGAACCCGACAGGTACAATGAGCAGTTCTTC. It translates to CASRSEPDRYNEQFF.

The chain recombines TRBV6-1 with TRBJ2-1; no definite D call. Germline V CDR1 and CDR2: MNHNS, SASEGT. The CDR3 loop spans 12 amino acids. The V end was cut by 4 bases, the J end by 3 bases, with 4 bases between. CDR3 loop: CASSVLYNEQFF. DNA of the CDR3: TGTGCCAGCAGTGTTCTCTACAATGAGCAGTTCTTC.

This clone has a single count. The J gene is TRBJ2-3, the V gene TRBV27; 8 bases are shared with TRBD1. Germline V CDR1 and CDR2: MNHEY, SMNVEV (reference sequence). Trimming at V came to 5 bases and at J to 3 bases, leaving 13 bases not matched to a gene. The CDR3 extends over 17 amino acids. As DNA, the CDR3 is TGTGCCAGCAGTCTAACCGGACAGGGACCGGTAACAGATACGCAGTATTTT. Translation gives CASSLTGQGPVTDTQYF.

This rearrangement joins TRBV10-3 to TRBJ2-7; no firm D call. Trimming left V 1 base short and J 5 bases short, with 6 bases between. Germline CDR1 is ENHRY and CDR2 is SYGVKD. CDR3 length: 12 residues. CDR3 region: CAISEFSNEQYF. The DNA for the CDR3 is TGTGCCATCAGTGAGTTTAGCAACGAGCAGTACTTC.

The chain recombines TRBV19 with TRBJ1-1; possibly TRBD1 for D (6 bases). Trimming removed 3 bases from V and 3 bases from J, with 20 bases in between. The CDR3 consists of 17 residues. Germline-derived CDR1 and CDR2 are LNHDA and SQIVND (reference sequence). CDR3 sequence: CASSMFLAGEMDTEAFF. The DNA of the CDR3 is TGTGCCAGTAGTATGTTTTTGGCAGGGGAGATGGACACTGAAGCTTTCTTT.

The V and J genes are TRBV11-2 and TRBJ2-1, with TRBD2 matching over 9 bases. CDR1 SGHAT and CDR2 FQNNGV come from the germline V gene. Trimming at V came to 4 bases and at J to 4 bases, leaving 5 bases not matched to a gene. The CDR3 has 15 amino acids. CDR3 in amino acids: CASSSEGLAYNEQFF. The CDR3 bases are TGTGCCAGCAGCTCAGAGGGACTAGCTTACAATGAGCAGTTCTTC.

V gene TRBV10-1 combines with J gene TRBJ1-1; maybe TRBD1 (5 bases). Germline loops: CDR1 WNHNN, CDR2 SYGVQD (reference sequence). This CDR3 is 15 amino acids long. Trimming removed 5 bases from V and 4 bases from J, with 17 bases in between. The CDR3 DNA follows: TGCGCCAGCAGTTCTACAAGGGGAGGGATCACTGAAGCTTTCTTT. Translation gives CASSSTRGGITEAFF.

The chain has TRBV30 and TRBJ2-7; TRBD2 might be the D (6 bases). The CDR3 is made up of 14 amino acids. The germline V gene encodes CDR1 GTSNPN and CDR2 SVGIG (reference sequence). V lost 0 bases to trimming and J lost 2 bases, with 11 bases between them. The CDR3 is CAWSVSGGTYEQYF. CDR3 DNA sequence: TGTGCCTGGAGTGTTAGCGGAGGGACCTACGAGCAGTACTTC.

The chain links TRBV7-3 to TRBJ2-5; maybe TRBD2 (5 bases). Germline loops: CDR1 SGHTA, CDR2 FQGTGA. CDR3 size: 13 residues. Trimming shortened V by 4 bases and J by 3 bases, and 9 bases separated the two germline ends. The chain's CDR3 is CASSSGLEETQYF. The CDR3 DNA reads as TGTGCCAGCAGCTCCGGACTCGAAGAGACCCAGTACTTC.

The V gene is TRBV19, the J gene TRBJ2-7, with 7 bases identical to TRBD1. The CDR3 contains 14 residues. Unmatched junction bases numbered 4, after V lost 3 bases and J lost 2 bases. The V gene's germline CDR1 is LNHDA and CDR2 SQIVND (reference sequence). CDR3 protein: CASSIGTVTYEQYF. The CDR3 region has the DNA TGTGCCAGTAGTATTGGGACAGTGACCTACGAGCAGTACTTC.

The rearrangement links TRBV28 to TRBJ2-7; the D is unclear. Germline V lookup: CDR1 MDHEN, CDR2 SYDVKM. The CDR3 covers 14 residues. Trimming removed 5 bases from V and 3 bases from J, with 14 bases in between. CDR3 nucleotide sequence: TGTGCCAGCAGTACTTCCTTCCCCCACTACGAGCAGTACTTC. This codes for CASSTSFPHYEQYF. The full variable domain, completed using reference TRBV28 and TRBJ2-7, is DVKVTQSSRYLVKRTGEKVFLECVQDMDHENMFWYRQDPGLGLRLIYFSYDVKMKEKGDIPEGYSVSREKKERFSLILESASTNQTSMYLCASSTSFPHYEQYFGPGTRLTVT.

The V call is TRBV25-1, the J call TRBJ1-3; 8 bases map to TRBD1. The CDR3 consists of 15 residues. Germline trimming cut 5 bases from V and 4 bases from J; bases unmatched to any gene: 7. Germline CDR1 reads MGHDK; CDR2 reads SYGVNS. CDR3 nucleotide sequence: TGTGCCAGCAGTCAGACCGGGACAGGAGGAAACACCATATATTTT. It is translated as CASSQTGTGGNTIYF.

The chain couples TRBV27 to TRBJ2-7, with D possibly being TRBD1 (6 bases). Germline loops: CDR1 MNHEY, CDR2 SMNVEV (reference sequence). The V end lost 1 base, the J end lost 1 base, and 8 bases lay between the germline ends. The CDR3 has 14 amino acids. For the CDR3, the DNA is TGTGCCAGCAGTTTATTGGACAGTTCCTACGAGCAGTACTTC. Translating it yields CASSLLDSSYEQYF.